Presented here are 26 T cell receptor beta chains from one specimen sequenced in a study of human T cells and chemical hapten exposure (dated by TCRdb to the early 2020s). The time point label for this specimen denotes: pre-sensitization, week 0. In light of the paper, this sample's treatment or condition label describes: therapeutic diphenylcyclopropenone sensitization with weekly scalp DPC. Total RNA was extracted from unfractionated whole blood collected in Tempus Blood RNA tubes. Library generation was performed with RACE. TCRdb lists the instrument as NextSeq 500. TCRdb reworked the public reads: Q25 trimming with fastp, MiXCR clone assembly, productive beta chains retained. CDR3 protein duplicates are merged, each entry listing the most common genes and DNA. This sample holds 35,000 to 40,000 distinct CDR3 sequences; 9.5% to 15% were observed only once. Of the sample, about 1.9% is held by the ten largest clones.

The sequencing used whole blood, collected in connection with sensitization to the hapten diphenylcyclopropenone (DPC). The receptor set was obtained from a woman aged 40 to 50 with alopecia areata. Some clones in this sample may be carry-over from other donors' samples.

This sequence joins TRBV28 and TRBJ1-5; unclear D gene. The CDR3 covers 12 residues. Germline V gives CDR1 MDHEN, CDR2 SYDVKM. V was clipped by 5 bases and J by 6 bases, with 8 bases between them. This chain's CDR3 is CASSIPRQPQHF. The CDR3 region has the DNA TGTGCCAGCAGTATACCACGTCAGCCCCAGCATTTT.

This clonotype was observed at least ten times. J is TRBJ2-7 and V is TRBV25-1, with 10 bases identical to TRBD2. Germline V lookup: CDR1 MGHDK, CDR2 SYGVNS. The V segment lost 7 bases and the J segment 9 bases; nucleotides outside the gene matches: 9. The CDR3 has 13 residues. The CDR3: CASMASGSPLQYF. The CDR3 coding sequence is TGTGCCAGCATGGCTAGCGGGAGCCCGCTGCAGTACTTC.

The J gene is TRBJ1-4, the V gene TRBV20-1; the D is unclear. V dropped 6 bases and J dropped 3 bases, with 14 bases sitting between them. CDR1 and CDR2 from the germline V gene are DFQATT and SNEGSKA (reference sequence). The CDR3 totals 14 residues. The CDR3 coding sequence is TGCAGTGCCGCAACACCCCCCGCTAATGAAAAACTGTTTTTT. Translation: CSAATPPANEKLFF.

The gene calls are TRBV15 and TRBJ2-3; 7 bases are a match to TRBD1. Trimming cost V 3 bases and J 0 bases; bases outside gene matches: 12. The CDR3 runs to 18 residues. Germline values: CDR1 LNHNV, CDR2 YYDKDF (reference sequence). CDR3 in amino acids: CATSRTGPTVPSTDTQYF. The DNA of the CDR3 is TGTGCCACCAGCAGGACAGGGCCAACCGTTCCTAGCACAGATACGCAGTATTTT. Supplemented by reference TRBV15 and TRBJ2-3, the full variable domain reads DAMVIQNPRYQVTQFGKPVTLSCSQTLNHNVMYWYQQKSSQAPKLLFHYYDKDFNNEADTPDNFQSRRPNTSFCFLDIRSPGLGDTAMYLCATSRTGPTVPSTDTQYFGPGTRLTVL.

This chain joins TRBV6-2 or TRBV6-3 and TRBJ1-1; tentatively, D is TRBD1 (5 bases). V was shortened by 5 bases and J by 3 bases, with 13 bases between the two germline ends. The length of the CDR3 is 14 residues. Germline loops: CDR1 MNHEY, CDR2 SVGEGT. CDR3 region: CASSPGGADTEAFF. CDR3 coding DNA: TGTGCCAGCAGTCCAGGCGGGGCGGACACTGAAGCTTTCTTT.

There are a few counts of this clonotype. V and J are TRBV3-1 and TRBJ2-2, with 14 nucleotides matching TRBD2. V gave up 4 bases and J gave up 7 bases; unmatched junction bases: 5. The CDR3 contains 16 residues. Germline V gives CDR1 LGHDT, CDR2 YNNKEL (reference sequence). CDR3: CASSLGLAGGGGELFF. The CDR3 nucleotides are TGTGCCAGCAGCCTAGGACTAGCGGGGGGCGGCGGGGAGCTGTTTTTT.

This clonotype was picked up many times. The rearrangement uses TRBV20-1 and TRBJ2-3, with 8 nucleotides matching TRBD1. V dropped 2 bases and J dropped 6; count of bases not matched to a gene: 10. Germline CDR1 and CDR2: DFQATT and SNEGSKA (reference sequence). CDR3 length equals 15 residues. CDR3 DNA sequence: TGCAGTGCTAGACCCGGACAGGGTTTTAGGGATACGCAGTATTTT. It is translated as CSARPGQGFRDTQYF.

This clonotype was counted a single time. A much larger clone differs from this one at a single base, so this may be a read error. The rearrangement links TRBV5-1 to TRBJ2-1, with D unresolved. V was clipped by 4 bases and J by 6 bases, with 14 bases between them. Germline-derived CDR1 and CDR2 are SGHRS and YFSETQ. The CDR3 runs 14 residues. CDR3: CASSARLDLNEQFF. The CDR3 bases are TGCGCCAGCAGCGCCAGACTTGACCTCAATGAGCAGTTCTTC.

This clonotype showed up just a few times. V usage is TRBV29-1 and J usage is TRBJ1-1; D possibly corresponds to TRBD1 (5 bases). The CDR3 has 15 amino acids. Trimming removed 6 bases from V and 3 bases from J, with 20 bases in between. The germline CDR1 and CDR2 sequences are SQVTM and ANQGSEA. In DNA form, the CDR3 reads TGCAGCGTCTTCACCGAGGCGGGGACGTACACTGAAGCTTTCTTT. This gives the protein CSVFTEAGTYTEAFF.

This clonotype was seen many times. The V call is TRBV12-3 or TRBV12-4, the J call TRBJ2-7, with 11 positions matching TRBD2. The V gene end was trimmed by 6 bases and the J gene end by 7 bases; junction bases not matched to a gene: 5. CDR3 length: 13 residues. CDR3 loop: CASSKTSGIEQYF. The CDR3 DNA sequence: TGTGCCAGCAGCAAGACTAGCGGGATAGAGCAGTACTTC.

The sample holds many counts of this clonotype. The J gene is TRBJ1-1, the V gene TRBV7-8, with no clear D. The CDR3 runs to 15 residues. The ends were cut back, 4 bases at V and 0 bases at J, with 12 bases in the middle. Germline CDR1 is SGHVS and CDR2 is FQNEAQ. The CDR3 region is CASSYPSTVNTEAFF. CDR3 DNA: TGTGCCAGCAGCTACCCTTCGACTGTGAACACTGAAGCTTTCTTT.

This clonotype was found a few times. The V call is TRBV18, the J call TRBJ1-1; TRBD1 might be the D (5 bases). Trimming removed 2 bases at V and 1 base at J, with 14 bases between. Looked up from germline, CDR1 is KGHSH and CDR2 is LQKENI. This CDR3 contains 16 residues. CDR3 DNA: TGTGCCAGCTCACCAAAGGCTCAGGGAGGGAACACTGAAGCTTTCTTT. It yields the protein CASSPKAQGGNTEAFF.

The sample holds many counts of this clonotype. The V call is TRBV2, the J call TRBJ2-1; D unclear. Trimming took 8 bases from V and 2 from J, leaving 4 bases between them. Germline V gene sequence: CDR1 SNHLY, CDR2 FYNNEI. This CDR3 has 11 residues. The CDR3 coding sequence is TGTGCCAGCGGACCCTACAATGAGCAGTTCTTC. Translated: CASGPYNEQFF. Supplemented by reference TRBV2 and TRBJ2-1, the full variable domain reads EPEVTQTPSHQVTQMGQEVILRCVPISNHLYFYWYRQILGQKVEFLVSFYNNEISEKSEIFDDQFSVERPDGSNFTLKIRSTKLEDSAMYFCASGPYNEQFFGPGTRLTVL.

The sample holds many counts of this clonotype. The chain has TRBV11-3 and TRBJ1-2, with 9 bases that match TRBD1. The CDR3 consists of 15 residues. Germline-derived CDR1 and CDR2 are SGHNT and YENEEA. With 3 bases clipped from V and 9 bases from J, the junction kept 11 bases outside the gene matches. CDR3 residues: CASSFGRDRVLSYTF. CDR3 DNA sequence: TGTGCCAGCAGCTTTGGACGGGACAGGGTATTGAGCTACACCTTC.

The chain recombines TRBV29-1 with TRBJ2-4; tentative D call: TRBD1 (5 bases). CDR1 is SQVTM, CDR2 ANQGSEA, per germline. V shed 7 bases and J shed 9 bases, with 19 bases lying between them. CDR3 length: 13 residues. CDR3 sequence (DNA): TGCAGCGCCACGGACATCCCTTTTGGCATTCAGTACTTC. Translating it yields CSATDIPFGIQYF.

This clonotype appeared a few times. V usage is TRBV3-1 and J usage is TRBJ2-2, with 12 positions matching TRBD2. Germline V gene data show CDR1 as LGHDT and CDR2 as YNNKEL (reference sequence). The CDR3 is made up of 18 amino acids. Trimming at V came to 5 bases and at J to 0 bases, leaving 7 bases not matched to a gene. The CDR3 nucleotides are TGTGCCAGCAGCTTCTGGACTAGCGGGAACGCGAACACCGGGGAGCTGTTTTTT. Its protein is CASSFWTSGNANTGELFF.

This clonotype was recorded many times. The genes are TRBV28 and TRBJ2-7; D remains unclear. The CDR3 has 13 amino acids. CDR1 and CDR2 from the germline V gene are MDHEN and SYDVKM. V gave up 2 bases and J gave up 1 base, with 6 bases separating them. The chain's CDR3 is CASSLHPSYEQYF. Here the CDR3 DNA reads TGTGCCAGCAGTTTACACCCATCCTACGAGCAGTACTTC. The full variable domain, in which reference TRBV28 and TRBJ2-7 provide the parts outside the CDR3, is DVKVTQSSRYLVKRTGEKVFLECVQDMDHENMFWYRQDPGLGLRLIYFSYDVKMKEKGDIPEGYSVSREKKERFSLILESASTNQTSMYLCASSLHPSYEQYFGPGTRLTVT.

This clonotype was found many times. The J gene is TRBJ2-2, the V gene TRBV10-1; TRBD2 matches at 10 bases. V was clipped by 0 bases and J by 4 bases; unmatched bases: 17. CDR1 is WNHNN and CDR2 is SYGVQD in the germline V gene (reference sequence). CDR3 length equals 21 residues. In DNA, the CDR3 is TGCGCCAGCAGTGAGTCCTACCTAGCGGGAGAAGATGTGGATCGCACCGGGGAGCTGTTTTTT. This gives the protein CASSESYLAGEDVDRTGELFF.

This clonotype appeared many times. This sequence joins TRBV28 and TRBJ1-4; D unresolved. Germline V lookup: CDR1 MDHEN, CDR2 SYDVKM. V was cut by 3 bases and J by 6 bases, with 2 bases left in between. The CDR3 spans 11 residues. CDR3 DNA: TGTGCCAGCAGTTTCTATGAAAAACTGTTTTTT. This translates into CASSFYEKLFF.

The V gene is TRBV7-2, the J gene TRBJ1-1; D not resolved. This CDR3 spans 14 amino acids. Between the trimmed V and J ends, which lost 1 base and 2 bases, there was a span of 8 bases. Germline CDR1 SGHTA, CDR2 FQGNSA. CDR3 sequence (DNA): TGTGCCAGCAGCTTAGTGAGCTACAACACTGAAGCTTTCTTT. The encoded protein is CASSLVSYNTEAFF.

The chain carries TRBV2 and TRBJ1-1; D is unclear. Trimming left V 10 bases short and J 0 bases short, with 6 bases between. The CDR3 runs 11 residues. Germline CDR1 reads SNHLY; CDR2 reads FYNNEI. CDR3 nucleotide sequence: TGTGCCAAGGGCCTGAACACTGAAGCTTTCTTT. Its translation: CAKGLNTEAFF.

In this sample, this clonotype turned up many times. The chain joins TRBV7-9 to TRBJ2-1; D is tentatively TRBD1 or TRBD2 (6 bases each). This CDR3 has 15 amino acids. V gave up 7 bases and J gave up 5 bases, with 18 bases separating them. Germline assignment: CDR1 SEHNR and CDR2 FQNEAQ (reference sequence). The CDR3 bases are TGTGCCAGCACCCTGTGGGGGGCGATCAACAATGAGCAGTTCTTC. Amino acids: CASTLWGAINNEQFF.

The chain employs TRBV2 and TRBJ2-1; no firm D call. Looked up from germline, CDR1 is SNHLY and CDR2 is FYNNEI. Trimming stripped 2 bases from V and 0 bases from J, with 5 bases between. CDR3 size: 14 residues. For the CDR3, the DNA is TGTGCCAGCAGTGAACAGAGCTCCTACAATGAGCAGTTCTTC. It encodes CASSEQSSYNEQFF.

This clonotype was counted at least ten times. V gene TRBV28 combines with J gene TRBJ2-7; 10 positions agree with TRBD2. Germline CDR1 is MDHEN and CDR2 is SYDVKM. Trimming took 8 bases from V and 4 from J; bases not matched to a gene: 11. The CDR3 runs to 15 residues. The CDR3 DNA reads TGTGCCAGCGCCCCAGGTGGACTAGCGGTTTACGAGCAGTACTTC. It translates to CASAPGGLAVYEQYF.

This clonotype was detected many times. The CDR3 spells CASMAYRNTEAFF. CDR3 DNA sequence: TGTGCCAGCATGGCTTACCGGAACACTGAAGCTTTCTTT. This chain uses TRBV27 with TRBJ1-1; D ambiguous. V was cut by 7 bases and J by 1 base, with 10 bases left in between. Germline CDR1 reads MNHEY; CDR2 reads SMNVEV (reference sequence). This CDR3 is 13 amino acids long.

This clonotype was seen many times. CDR3 coding DNA: TGTGCCAGCAAAATAGGACAGACTGCTGGGGCCAACGTCCTGACTTTC. It translates to CASKIGQTAGANVLTF. V gene TRBV6-6 combines with J gene TRBJ2-6; a possible D gene is TRBD1 (6 bases). Trimming took off 7 bases at V and 2 bases at J, with 15 bases between the two ends. The CDR3 has 16 residues. Germline V CDR1 and CDR2: MNHNY, SVGAGI (reference sequence).